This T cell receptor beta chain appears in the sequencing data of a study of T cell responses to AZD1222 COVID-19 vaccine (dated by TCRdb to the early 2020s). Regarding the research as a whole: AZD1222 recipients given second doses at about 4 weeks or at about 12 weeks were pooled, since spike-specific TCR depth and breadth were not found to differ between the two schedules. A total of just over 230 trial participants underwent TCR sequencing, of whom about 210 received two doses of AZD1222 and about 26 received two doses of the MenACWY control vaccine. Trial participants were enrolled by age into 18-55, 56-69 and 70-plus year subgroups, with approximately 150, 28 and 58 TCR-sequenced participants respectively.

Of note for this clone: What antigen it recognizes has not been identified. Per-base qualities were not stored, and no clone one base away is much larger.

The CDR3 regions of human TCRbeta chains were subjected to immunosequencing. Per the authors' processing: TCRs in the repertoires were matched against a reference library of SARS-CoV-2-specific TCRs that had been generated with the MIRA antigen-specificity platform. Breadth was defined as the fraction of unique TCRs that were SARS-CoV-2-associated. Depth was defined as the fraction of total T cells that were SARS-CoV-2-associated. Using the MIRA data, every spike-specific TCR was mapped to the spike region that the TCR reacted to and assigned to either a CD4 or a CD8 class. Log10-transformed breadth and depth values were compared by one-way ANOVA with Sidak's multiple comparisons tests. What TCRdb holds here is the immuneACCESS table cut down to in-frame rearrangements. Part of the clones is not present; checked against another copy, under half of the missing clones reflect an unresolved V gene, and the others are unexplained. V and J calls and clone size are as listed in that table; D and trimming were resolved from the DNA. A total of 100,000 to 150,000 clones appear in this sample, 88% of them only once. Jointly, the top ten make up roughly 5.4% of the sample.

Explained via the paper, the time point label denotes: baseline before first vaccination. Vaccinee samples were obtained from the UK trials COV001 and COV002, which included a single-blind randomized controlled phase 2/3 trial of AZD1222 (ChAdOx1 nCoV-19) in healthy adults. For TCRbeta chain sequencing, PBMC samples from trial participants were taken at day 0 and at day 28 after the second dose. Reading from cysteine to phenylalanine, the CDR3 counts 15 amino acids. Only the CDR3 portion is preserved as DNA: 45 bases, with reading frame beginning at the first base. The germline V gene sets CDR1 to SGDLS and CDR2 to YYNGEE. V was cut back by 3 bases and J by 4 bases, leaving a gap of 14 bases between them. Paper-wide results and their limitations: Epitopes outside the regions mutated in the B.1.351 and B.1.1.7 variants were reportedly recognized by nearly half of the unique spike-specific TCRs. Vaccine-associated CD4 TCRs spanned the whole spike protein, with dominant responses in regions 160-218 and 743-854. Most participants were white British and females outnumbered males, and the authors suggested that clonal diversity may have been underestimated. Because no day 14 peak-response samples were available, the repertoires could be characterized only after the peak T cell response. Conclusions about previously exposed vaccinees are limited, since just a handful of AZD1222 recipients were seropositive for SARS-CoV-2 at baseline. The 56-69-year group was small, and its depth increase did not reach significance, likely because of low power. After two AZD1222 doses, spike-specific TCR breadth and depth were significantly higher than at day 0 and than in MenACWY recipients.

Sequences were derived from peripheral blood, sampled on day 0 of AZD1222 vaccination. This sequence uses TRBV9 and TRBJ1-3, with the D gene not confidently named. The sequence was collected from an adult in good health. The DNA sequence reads TGTGCCAGCAGCGAAACTTACGGCCAAGGAAACACCATATATTTT. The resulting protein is CASSETYGQGNTIYF.